Presented here are 26 T cell receptor beta chains from one specimen sequenced in a study of blood T cell repertoires in COVID-19. The method was immunoSEQ multiplex PCR; TCRdb's version includes in-frame clones alone and lacks a portion of them. The profile covers 160,000 or so clones, with approximately 87% appearing a single time and approximately 10% taken by the ten largest. Sequenced: peripheral blood. The receptors here all came from a woman in her 70s with COVID-19, enrolled during active disease.

J is TRBJ1-2 and V is TRBV27; D is possibly TRBD1 (6 bases). Germline CDR1 is MNHEY and CDR2 is SMNVEV (reference sequence). This CDR3 comprises 16 residues. Deletions cut 2 bases from V and 1 base from J, with 14 bases between. The DNA of the CDR3 is TGTGCCAGCAGTTTAAGCCAGGGGCTGATTAACTATGGCTACACCTTC. Protein sequence: CASSLSQGLINYGYTF.

The chain combines TRBV6-2 or TRBV6-3 with TRBJ2-2; D might be TRBD2 (5 bases). CDR3 size: 15 residues. Looked up from germline, CDR1 is MNHEY and CDR2 is SVGEGT. V gave up 2 bases and J gave up 3 bases, with 10 bases separating them. The CDR3 here is CASSYGQEDTGELFF. For the CDR3, the DNA is TGTGCCAGCAGTTACGGTCAGGAGGACACCGGGGAGCTGTTTTTT.

The chain carries TRBV7-9 and TRBJ1-2, with D unresolved. V lost 3 bases, J lost 4 bases, and 12 bases lay in between. Per germline, CDR1 SEHNR and CDR2 FQNEAQ (reference sequence). The CDR3 contains 14 residues. In DNA, the CDR3 is TGTGCCAGCAGCTTGGCAGGCAACTTCTATGGCTACACCTTC. Amino acids: CASSLAGNFYGYTF.

The V and J genes are TRBV5-1 and TRBJ1-2, with 9 bases lining up with TRBD1. Germline values: CDR1 SGHRS, CDR2 YFSETQ. The trim removed 5 bases at V and 3 bases at J, leaving 14 bases unmatched. The CDR3 spans 17 residues. CDR3 bases: TGCGCCAGCAGTTTTCTTCCGATTGACAGGGGGGACTATGGCTACACCTTC. Encoded protein: CASSFLPIDRGDYGYTF.

The CDR3 sequence is CASSRMPGTGVTGELFF. In DNA, the CDR3 is TGTGCCAGCAGCCGAATGCCCGGTACAGGCGTCACCGGGGAGCTGTTTTTT. The chain couples TRBV6-6 to TRBJ2-2; maybe TRBD1 (5 bases). Germline values: CDR1 MNHNY, CDR2 SVGAGI (reference sequence). This CDR3 spans 17 amino acids. V was trimmed by 6 bases and J by 4 bases, leaving 21 bases between them.

This clone was seen a single time. The chain uses TRBV5-1 and TRBJ1-2; TRBD1 is a possible D gene (6 bases). Trimming pared 3 bases from V and 1 base from J, leaving 10 bases between. Germline values: CDR1 SGHRS, CDR2 YFSETQ. The CDR3 has 14 amino acids. The CDR3 coding sequence is TGCGCCAGCAGCTCACGACAGGATAACTATGGCTACACCTTC. This encodes CASSSRQDNYGYTF.

This clone appeared once. The chain employs TRBV30 and TRBJ1-1; perhaps TRBD1 as D (5 bases). Per the germline V gene, CDR1 is GTSNPN and CDR2 is SVGIG (reference sequence). Trimming took 1 base from V and 2 from J, leaving 8 bases between them. The CDR3 covers 13 residues. The chain's CDR3 is CAWSATVNTEAFF. The CDR3 nucleotides are TGTGCCTGGAGTGCGACAGTTAACACTGAAGCTTTCTTT. Full variable domain (outside the CDR3, taken from reference TRBV30 and TRBJ1-1): SQTIHQWPATLVQPVGSPLSLECTVEGTSNPNLYWYRQAAGRGLQLLFYSVGIGQISSEVPQNLSASRPQDRQFILSSKKLLLSDSGFYLCAWSATVNTEAFFGQGTRLTVV.

The rearrangement uses TRBV5-8 and TRBJ2-1; 7 positions match TRBD1. The trim removed 4 bases at V and 6 bases at J, leaving 13 bases unmatched. The CDR3 extends over 16 amino acids. Germline lookup yields CDR1 SGHTS and CDR2 YDEGEE. Here the CDR3 reads CASSPRNRGPVNEQFF. CDR3 DNA: TGTGCCAGCAGCCCCCGAAACAGGGGTCCTGTCAATGAGCAGTTCTTC.

The gene calls are TRBV23-1 and TRBJ1-3, with D unresolved. TRBV23-1 is flagged as an ORF with uncertain function. The ends were cut back, 0 bases at V and 2 bases at J, with 11 bases in the middle. The CDR3 is made up of 16 amino acids. The chain's CDR3 is CASSQSALLAGNTIYF. For the CDR3, the DNA is TGCGCCAGCAGTCAATCCGCACTTTTAGCTGGAAACACCATATATTTT.

V and J are TRBV27 and TRBJ1-1; 7 bases are shared with TRBD1. Trimming removed 6 bases from V and 0 bases from J; junction bases left unmatched: 4. The CDR3 spans 14 residues. Germline loops: CDR1 MNHEY, CDR2 SMNVEV (reference sequence). CDR3 residues: CASRIQGLNTEAFF. CDR3 nucleotide sequence: TGTGCCAGCAGGATACAGGGGCTGAACACTGAAGCTTTCTTT.

This clone was observed a handful of times. The gene calls are TRBV20-1 and TRBJ1-1, with 8 bases that match TRBD1. The CDR3 sequence is 12 residues long. The germline CDR1 and CDR2 sequences are DFQATT and SNEGSKA (reference sequence). Germline trimming cut 4 bases from V and 12 bases from J; bases unmatched to any gene: 10. In nucleotides, the CDR3 is TGCAGTGCTAATGACCAGGGGGCGGGTACTTTCTTT. Its protein is CSANDQGAGTFF.

V is TRBV5-1 and J is TRBJ2-5; TRBD2 matches 9 bases. This CDR3 is 16 amino acids long. The germline V gene encodes CDR1 SGHRS and CDR2 YFSETQ. Trimming cost V 0 bases and J 5 bases; bases outside gene matches: 8. The DNA of the CDR3 is TGCGCCAGCAGCTTGGGTCCAGCGGGGGGCGGCGAGACCCAGTACTTC. Encoded protein: CASSLGPAGGGETQYF.

A remark on this clone: Other DNA sequences of this sample code for an identical CDR3. CDR3 in amino acids: CASSLAGSYEQYF. CDR3 sequence (DNA): TGTGCCAGCAGCTTGGCGGGCTCCTACGAGCAGTACTTC. This chain connects TRBV5-6 to TRBJ2-7; D call uncertain. Germline values: CDR1 SGHDT, CDR2 YYEEEE. The CDR3 runs 13 residues. The V end lost 0 bases, the J end lost 0 bases, and 4 bases lay between the germline ends.

The chain is built from TRBV6-5 and TRBJ1-1, with 8 bases that match TRBD1. The CDR3 is 15 amino acids. The germline V gene has CDR1 MNHEY and CDR2 SVGAGI. V trimming: 1 base; J trimming: 5 bases; junction bases outside the gene matches: 6. Written as DNA, the CDR3 is TGTGCCAGCAGTTACTGGACCCAGGGGGCGACTGAAGCTTTCTTT. It encodes CASSYWTQGATEAFF.

This clone has just a few counts. The chain recombines TRBV19 with TRBJ1-2, with D maybe TRBD1 (6 bases). Looked up from germline, CDR1 is LNHDA and CDR2 is SQIVND (reference sequence). The V and J ends lost 6 bases and 3 bases respectively, with 17 bases between them. The CDR3 covers 15 residues. In DNA, the CDR3 is TGTGCCAGTAGCCACGAGTCAACAGGGTACTATGGCTACACCTTC. Amino acids: CASSHESTGYYGYTF.

This sequence joins TRBV5-1 and TRBJ2-5, with 7 bases lining up with TRBD2. J gave up 3 bases and V 0 bases, and 8 bases lay outside the gene matches. In germline, CDR1 is SGHRS, CDR2 YFSETQ. The CDR3 spans 16 residues. The CDR3 sequence: CASSLVASGGKETQYF. Here the CDR3 DNA reads TGCGCCAGCAGCTTGGTTGCTAGCGGAGGAAAAGAGACCCAGTACTTC. Combining the CDR3 with reference TRBV5-1 and TRBJ2-5 gives the whole variable domain KAGVTQTPRYLIKTRGQQVTLSCSPISGHRSVSWYQQTPGQGLQFLFEYFSETQRNKGNFPGRFSGRQFSNSRSEMNVSTLELGDSALYLCASSLVASGGKETQYFGPGTRLLVL.

The J gene is TRBJ1-4, the V gene TRBV6-1, with D possibly TRBD1 on 6 matching bases. Germline values: CDR1 MNHNS, CDR2 SASEGT. Trimming took off 3 bases at V and 8 bases at J, with 10 bases between the two ends. The CDR3 runs to 13 residues. The CDR3 loop reads CASSDRGREKLFF. CDR3 DNA sequence: TGTGCCAGCAGTGACAGGGGTCGGGAAAAACTGTTTTTT.

The rearrangement links TRBV27 to TRBJ1-2; 11 bases map to TRBD1. Germline CDR1 reads MNHEY; CDR2 reads SMNVEV (reference sequence). The CDR3 length is 13 residues. The junction had 6 bases not matched to a gene; V was cut back by 8 bases and J by 7 bases. The CDR3 bases are TGTGCCAGCCGCCACGGACAGGGGGCTGGCTACACCTTC. Its protein product is CASRHGQGAGYTF.

The rearrangement uses TRBV28 and TRBJ1-1; D not certain. Trimming took off 5 bases at V and 1 base at J, with 17 bases between the two ends. The CDR3 has 16 residues. Germline V gene data show CDR1 as MDHEN and CDR2 as SYDVKM. CDR3 sequence (DNA): TGTGCCAGCAGTCTCCCTCCAGGTCGTCGGAACACTGAAGCTTTCTTT. Translated: CASSLPPGRRNTEAFF. The whole variable domain, filled in from reference TRBV28 and TRBJ1-1, reads DVKVTQSSRYLVKRTGEKVFLECVQDMDHENMFWYRQDPGLGLRLIYFSYDVKMKEKGDIPEGYSVSREKKERFSLILESASTNQTSMYLCASSLPPGRRNTEAFFGQGTRLTVV.

This rearrangement joins TRBV28 to TRBJ2-1; 7 bases match TRBD2. The CDR3 is 15 residues long. Trimming removed 6 bases from V and 6 bases from J; junction bases left unmatched: 11. From germline, CDR1 is MDHEN and CDR2 SYDVKM. CDR3 amino acids: CASSPSGGGFNEQFF. The CDR3 coding sequence is TGTGCCAGCAGCCCATCGGGCGGGGGTTTCAATGAGCAGTTCTTC.

The chain has TRBV19 and TRBJ1-6; a weak D match, TRBD1 (6 bases). Looked up from germline, CDR1 is LNHDA and CDR2 is SQIVND (reference sequence). The CDR3 sequence is 15 residues long. Trimming took off 3 bases at V and 7 bases at J, with 13 bases between the two ends. The DNA of the CDR3 is TGTGCCAGTAGTATTCATGAAAGGGGGAATTCACCCCTCCACTTT. Protein product: CASSIHERGNSPLHF.

The V gene is TRBV7-2, the J gene TRBJ1-1; a possible D gene is TRBD1 (6 bases). Trimming pared 5 bases from V and 4 bases from J, leaving 14 bases between. CDR3 length equals 14 residues. Germline CDR1 and CDR2: SGHTA and FQGNSA. CDR3 nucleotide sequence: TGTGCCAGCAGCCCAAAGGGGGGGGGCACTGAAGCTTTCTTT. Translating it yields CASSPKGGGTEAFF.

This rearrangement joins TRBV5-6 to TRBJ1-1, with D perhaps TRBD1 (6 bases). Germline V lookup: CDR1 SGHDT, CDR2 YYEEEE. The CDR3 totals 14 residues. Trimming removed 5 bases from V and 1 base from J, with 12 bases in between. CDR3 region: CASRPGTPNTEAFF. For the CDR3, the DNA is TGTGCCAGCAGGCCCGGGACACCGAACACTGAAGCTTTCTTT.

Note on this clone: No DNA is shown, since the ends of the CDR3 on it are uncertain; the CDR3 is the one TCRdb lists. CDR3 protein: CASSFGAGTREFF. The chain carries TRBV28 and TRBJ2-1; TRBD2 reflects the table's D call only, with no check against the DNA. The CDR3 sequence runs 13 residues, both termini included. The V gene's germline CDR1 is MDHEN and CDR2 SYDVKM.

The chain joins TRBV7-2 to TRBJ1-1, with D unresolved. The CDR3 sequence is 15 residues long. The V and J ends lost 1 base and 0 bases respectively, with 9 bases between them. Per the germline V gene, CDR1 is SGHTA and CDR2 is FQGNSA. The CDR3 DNA sequence: TGTGCCAGCAGCTTAGGAAGCCCGCTGAACACTGAAGCTTTCTTT. It encodes CASSLGSPLNTEAFF.

The genes are TRBV30 and TRBJ2-2, with TRBD1 matching over 8 bases. CDR3 size: 14 residues. J lost 1 base, V lost 4 bases, and 2 bases had no gene match. CDR1 GTSNPN and CDR2 SVGIG come from the germline V gene (reference sequence). The CDR3 DNA sequence: TGTGCCTGGACTGGGACAGGGAACACCGGGGAGCTGTTTTTT. It translates to CAWTGTGNTGELFF.